This passage covers 28 T cell receptor beta chains from one sample sequenced in a study of blood T cell repertoires in COVID-19. This table comes from immunoSEQ multiplex PCR, and its TCRdb copy is limited to in-frame clones, with some not included. The table records some 260,000 clones, more than 65% of them present only once. The sequenced sample was peripheral blood. All receptors come from a woman between 40 and 50 years old with active or convalescent COVID-19.

CDR3 sequence (DNA): TGTGCCTGGAGTACTAGGGGGACTACTAACTATGGCTACACCTTC. Translation: CAWSTRGTTNYGYTF. This chain connects TRBV30 to TRBJ1-2, with D possibly being TRBD1 (6 bases). Per the germline V gene, CDR1 is GTSNPN and CDR2 is SVGIG (reference sequence). The V end was cut by 2 bases, the J end by 0 bases, with 13 bases between. The CDR3 runs 15 residues.

The chain's CDR3 is CASSQEHGGTDTQYF. The CDR3 DNA sequence: TGTGCCAGCAGCCAAGAACACGGGGGCACAGATACGCAGTATTTT. The J gene is TRBJ2-3, the V gene TRBV4-2, with a weak D call TRBD2 (5 bases). V was shortened by 0 bases and J by 1 base, with 8 bases between the two germline ends. CDR1 and CDR2 (germline): LGHNA, YNFKEQ. This CDR3 contains 15 residues.

Only one count was recorded for this clone. J is TRBJ1-2 and V is TRBV18, with 7 bases identical to TRBD1. This CDR3 region has 14 residues. The junction had 3 bases not matched to a gene; V was cut back by 5 bases and J by 0 bases. In germline, CDR1 is KGHSH, CDR2 LQKENI. For the CDR3, the DNA is TGTGCCAGCTCAAGGGACAGACCTAACTATGGCTACACCTTC. Its protein product is CASSRDRPNYGYTF.

A note on this clone: The sample has other DNA sequences that encode this CDR3 too. The rearrangement links TRBV5-1 to TRBJ2-5; TRBD1 matches 7 bases. Germline assignment: CDR1 SGHRS and CDR2 YFSETQ. V lost 4 bases, J lost 1 base, and 4 bases stayed unmatched. The CDR3 sequence is 14 residues long. DNA for the CDR3: TGCGCCAGCAGCCTGGGGACAGCCCAAGAGACCCAGTACTTC. Translated: CASSLGTAQETQYF.

CDR3 region: CASSNGDSINSPLHF. CDR3 bases: TGTGCCAGCAGCAATGGGGACAGCATTAATTCACCCCTCCACTTT. The chain links TRBV3-1 (or the pseudogene TRBV3-2) to TRBJ1-6; TRBD1 agrees at 7 bases. CDR3 size: 15 residues. Trimming at V came to 5 bases and at J to 6 bases, leaving 7 bases not matched to a gene. The V gene's germline CDR1 is LGHDT and CDR2 YNNKEL (reference sequence).

In its sample, this clone was seen many times. CDR3 amino acids: CASSALRGENYGYTF. CDR3 sequence (DNA): TGTGCCAGCAGCGCCCTAAGGGGTGAAAACTATGGCTACACCTTC. The chain uses TRBV9 and TRBJ1-2, with D possibly matching TRBD1 (5 bases). V gave up 3 bases and J gave up 2 bases, with 14 bases separating them. Germline V gene data show CDR1 as SGDLS and CDR2 as YYNGEE. The CDR3 spans 15 residues.

The chain carries TRBV15 and TRBJ2-1; D is perhaps TRBD2 (7 bases). CDR3 size: 17 residues. The germline CDR1 and CDR2 sequences are LNHNV and YYDKDF (reference sequence). With 1 base removed from V and 8 bases from J, the gap between germline ends came to 21 bases. This CDR3 reads CATSRGRYSGGSDEQFF. CDR3 coding DNA: TGTGCCACCAGCAGAGGCCGATACTCGGGGGGCAGCGATGAGCAGTTCTTC.

The rearrangement joins TRBV21-1 to TRBJ1-1; the DNA was not used to check the table's D call, TRBD1. TRBV21-1 is a pseudogene segment. There are 17 residues in the CDR3. CDR3 DNA: TGTGCCAGCAGCAACCGGGACAGGGGGCGCGAAGACACTGAAGCTTTCTTT. Its translation: CASSNRDRGREDTEAFF.

The chain employs TRBV6-5 and TRBJ1-3; D is unresolved. In germline, CDR1 is MNHEY, CDR2 SVGAGI. The V gene lost 6 bases and the J gene lost 4 bases, with 16 bases spanning the gap. The CDR3 contains 15 residues. CDR3 amino acids: CASSSAGSGGNTIYF. CDR3 coding DNA: TGTGCCAGCAGCTCCGCCGGCAGCGGAGGAAACACCATATATTTT.

The CDR3 DNA reads as TGCAGCGTTACAGGCTCTGGGGCCAACGTCCTGACTTTC. Amino acids: CSVTGSGANVLTF. The J gene is TRBJ2-6, the V gene TRBV29-1; D may be TRBD1 (5 bases). Germline V gene lookup returns CDR1 SQVTM and CDR2 ANQGSEA. The CDR3 is 13 residues long. The germline V and J ends were trimmed by 5 bases and 0 bases, with 5 bases remaining between them. Supplemented by reference TRBV29-1 and TRBJ2-6, the full variable domain reads SAVISQKPSRDICQRGTSLTIQCQVDSQVTMMFWYRQQPGQSLTLIATANQGSEATYESGFVIDKFPISRPNLTFSTLTVSNMSPEDSSIYLCSVTGSGANVLTFGAGSRLTVL.

This sequence joins TRBV7-9 and TRBJ1-1; TRBD1 aligns across 7 bases. The V gene end was trimmed by 1 base and the J gene end by 2 bases; junction bases not matched to a gene: 7. CDR3 size: 16 residues. Germline lookup yields CDR1 SEHNR and CDR2 FQNEAQ (reference sequence). The DNA of the CDR3 is TGTGCCAGCAGCTTAGGGGTGGACAGGCCTAACACTGAAGCTTTCTTT. This codes for CASSLGVDRPNTEAFF.

The chain links TRBV28 to TRBJ1-1; possible D gene TRBD1, 5 bases. In germline, CDR1 is MDHEN, CDR2 SYDVKM. Between the trimmed V and J ends, which lost 5 bases and 5 bases, there was a span of 6 bases. The CDR3 contains 11 residues. CDR3 amino acids: CASSRGTEAFF. DNA for the CDR3: TGTGCCAGCAGTCGGGGGACTGAAGCTTTCTTT. Full variable domain (missing parts from reference TRBV28 and TRBJ1-1): DVKVTQSSRYLVKRTGEKVFLECVQDMDHENMFWYRQDPGLGLRLIYFSYDVKMKEKGDIPEGYSVSREKKERFSLILESASTNQTSMYLCASSRGTEAFFGQGTRLTVV.

This clone was recorded a few times. The gene calls are TRBV4-1 and TRBJ2-5; 8 bases line up with TRBD2. Germline V gene sequence: CDR1 MGHRA, CDR2 YSYEKL. This CDR3 is 17 amino acids long. Trimming took 3 bases from V and 6 from J; bases not matched to a gene: 15. The CDR3: CASSQTGLRGDAKTQYF. CDR3 DNA sequence: TGCGCCAGCAGCCAGACTGGATTGCGGGGGGATGCTAAGACCCAGTACTTC.

This clone came up once. This rearrangement joins TRBV3-1 (or the pseudogene TRBV3-2) to TRBJ1-5; a weak D match, TRBD1 (5 bases). Trimming removed 4 bases from V and 6 bases from J, with 22 bases in between. The CDR3 has 17 amino acids. Germline V gene data show CDR1 as LGHDT and CDR2 as YNNKEL (reference sequence). The CDR3 sequence is CASSLRAGNVGGQPQHF. CDR3 nucleotides: TGTGCCAGCAGCCTAAGGGCAGGGAATGTGGGTGGTCAGCCCCAGCATTTT.

This sequence joins TRBV18 and TRBJ2-1; 7 bases map to TRBD2. This CDR3 region has 13 residues. The J segment lost 7 bases and the V segment lost 6 bases, leaving 6 bases of the junction unmatched. Germline loops: CDR1 KGHSH, CDR2 LQKENI. CDR3 residues: CASSLAANNEQFF. The CDR3 DNA reads as TGTGCCAGCTCCCTAGCGGCGAATAATGAGCAGTTCTTC.

This clone was detected a few times. The chain combines TRBV6-1 with TRBJ1-5; D is undetermined. Germline V gene data show CDR1 as MNHNS and CDR2 as SASEGT. V lost 5 bases and J lost 11, with 16 bases in between. The CDR3 consists of 13 residues. The CDR3: CASSQTLVETQHF. The CDR3 DNA reads as TGTGCCAGCAGTCAAACACTCGTGGAGACCCAGCATTTT.

The rearrangement links TRBV6-4 to TRBJ1-1; unclear D gene. Germline-derived CDR1 and CDR2 are MRHNA and SNTAGT. The CDR3 runs to 13 residues. Trimming left V 6 bases short and J 2 bases short, with 10 bases between. The DNA for the CDR3 is TGTGCCAGCAGGATGAGGGCCAACACTGAAGCTTTCTTT. Residues: CASRMRANTEAFF.

The chain joins TRBV2 to TRBJ2-1; 9 nucleotides line up with TRBD1. The CDR3 is made up of 15 amino acids. V dropped 3 bases and J dropped 8; count of bases not matched to a gene: 8. Germline V gene lookup returns CDR1 SNHLY and CDR2 FYNNEI. CDR3 region: CASSDPDRGVDEQFF. The CDR3 nucleotides are TGTGCCAGCAGTGACCCGGACAGGGGTGTCGATGAGCAGTTCTTC. Looking up the rest from reference TRBV2 and TRBJ2-1 gives the full variable domain: EPEVTQTPSHQVTQMGQEVILRCVPISNHLYFYWYRQILGQKVEFLVSFYNNEISEKSEIFDDQFSVERPDGSNFTLKIRSTKLEDSAMYFCASSDPDRGVDEQFFGPGTRLTVL.

This clone was seen only a few times. This rearrangement joins TRBV30 to TRBJ1-5; perhaps TRBD1 as D (6 bases). This CDR3 has 14 amino acids. Trimming stripped 0 bases from V and 6 bases from J, with 12 bases between. Germline CDR1 and CDR2: GTSNPN and SVGIG (reference sequence). CDR3 nucleotides: TGTGCCTGGAGTGTACTAGGGGGAAGTCAGCCCCAGCATTTT. Its protein product is CAWSVLGGSQPQHF.

The CDR3 is CASSLTTGLVTEAFF. In DNA form, the CDR3 reads TGTGCCAGCAGCTTAACGACAGGGCTGGTCACTGAAGCTTTCTTT. The rearrangement uses TRBV7-9 and TRBJ1-1; 7 nucleotides agree with TRBD1. With 2 bases clipped from V and 4 bases from J, the junction kept 7 bases outside the gene matches. Germline CDR1 and CDR2: SEHNR and FQNEAQ (reference sequence). The CDR3 is made up of 15 amino acids.

V gene TRBV3-1 (or the pseudogene TRBV3-2) combines with J gene TRBJ2-3; D possibly corresponds to TRBD2 (5 bases). CDR1 and CDR2 from the germline V gene are LGHDT and YNNKEL (reference sequence). Trimming stripped 3 bases from V and 0 bases from J, with 7 bases between. CDR3 length equals 14 residues. Here the CDR3 reads CASSQRASTDTQYF. CDR3 bases: TGTGCCAGCAGCCAGAGGGCTAGCACAGATACGCAGTATTTT.

Ten or more counts support this clone. The J gene is TRBJ2-1, the V gene TRBV19; no clear D gene. The CDR3 covers 17 residues. V was cut by 0 bases and J by 0 bases, with 12 bases left in between. Germline lookup yields CDR1 LNHDA and CDR2 SQIVND (reference sequence). The CDR3 sequence is CASSIDHPVTSYNEQFF. As DNA, the CDR3 is TGTGCCAGTAGTATAGATCACCCGGTCACCTCCTACAATGAGCAGTTCTTC.

The chain has TRBV6-1 and TRBJ1-5, with D perhaps matching TRBD1 (6 bases). Trimming removed 1 base at V and 2 bases at J, with 12 bases between. Looked up from germline, CDR1 is MNHNS and CDR2 is SASEGT. The CDR3 is made up of 16 amino acids. The CDR3 region is CASSEGPRTGNQPQHF. CDR3 coding DNA: TGTGCCAGCAGTGAAGGCCCGAGGACAGGCAATCAGCCCCAGCATTTT.

The V gene is TRBV19, the J gene TRBJ2-6; 9 bases map to TRBD1. From germline, CDR1 is LNHDA and CDR2 SQIVND (reference sequence). J lost 1 base, V lost 8 bases, and 12 bases had no gene match. The CDR3 covers 18 residues. The DNA of the CDR3 is TGTGCCAGTCGGACAGGGGACCCTCCTGGTTCTGGGGCCAACGTCCTGACTTTC. Translation: CASRTGDPPGSGANVLTF.

V usage is TRBV2 and J usage is TRBJ1-3, with D perhaps TRBD1 (5 bases). In germline, CDR1 is SNHLY, CDR2 FYNNEI. The CDR3 extends over 15 amino acids. V was pared by 7 bases and J by 4 bases, with 17 bases between. In DNA, the CDR3 is TGTGCCAGCAAAGTCGGGGGGATGCTCGGAAACACCATATATTTT. Protein product: CASKVGGMLGNTIYF. Complete variable domain (other parts from reference TRBV2 and TRBJ1-3): EPEVTQTPSHQVTQMGQEVILRCVPISNHLYFYWYRQILGQKVEFLVSFYNNEISEKSEIFDDQFSVERPDGSNFTLKIRSTKLEDSAMYFCASKVGGMLGNTIYFGEGSWLTVV.

The V and J genes are TRBV7-9 and TRBJ1-4; a possible D gene is TRBD1 (6 bases). The CDR3 consists of 15 residues. CDR1 SEHNR and CDR2 FQNEAQ come from the germline V gene (reference sequence). V dropped 0 bases and J dropped 8 bases, with 13 bases sitting between them. CDR3 sequence: CASSLAQGLEEKLFF. The CDR3 DNA reads TGTGCCAGCAGCTTAGCGCAGGGGTTAGAGGAAAAACTGTTTTTT.

In DNA form, the CDR3 reads TGTGCCAGCAGCTTGGTTGTCTACGCTGAAGCTTTCTTT. Translating it yields CASSLVVYAEAFF. The V call is TRBV5-6, the J call TRBJ1-1; no clear D. V lost 0 bases to trimming and J lost 6 bases, with 9 bases between them. The CDR3 sequence is 13 residues long. Looked up from germline, CDR1 is SGHDT and CDR2 is YYEEEE.

The genes are TRBV11-2 and TRBJ1-5; 7 nucleotides agree with TRBD1. This CDR3 region has 15 residues. With 5 bases clipped from V and 5 bases from J, the junction kept 9 bases outside the gene matches. Looked up from germline, CDR1 is SGHAT and CDR2 is FQNNGV. This CDR3 reads CASSRGDSNYQPQHF. CDR3 sequence (DNA): TGTGCCAGCAGCCGAGGGGACAGCAACTATCAGCCCCAGCATTTT. The full variable domain, completed using reference TRBV11-2 and TRBJ1-5, is EAGVAQSPRYKIIEKRQSVAFWCNPISGHATLYWYQQILGQGPKLLIQFQNNGVVDDSQLPKDRFSAERLKGVDSTLKIQPAKLEDSAVYLCASSRGDSNYQPQHFGDGTRLSIL.